The 27 T cell receptor beta chains listed next were all sequenced from one sample in a study of blood T cell repertoires in COVID-19. Clones were read by immunoSEQ multiplex PCR, and TCRdb kept only the in-frame ones, dropping some. Of about 15,000 clones listed, more than 70% are singletons. Input material: peripheral blood. The receptors stem from a human donor in a cohort sampled during active COVID-19.

This clone was counted only a few times. The rearrangement joins TRBV5-4 to TRBJ1-6, with TRBD1 matching over 8 bases. J was trimmed by 7 bases and V by 4 bases; bases with no gene match: 7. CDR1 is SGHNT, CDR2 YYREEE, per germline (reference sequence). The CDR3 is 15 residues long. CDR3 sequence (DNA): TGTGCCAGCAGCGCCGGACAGGGTGGGAATTCACCCCTCCACTTT. This encodes CASSAGQGGNSPLHF. Variable domain in full (rest from reference TRBV5-4 and TRBJ1-6): ETGVTQSPTHLIKTRGQQVTLRCSSQSGHNTVSWYQQALGQGPQFIFQYYREEENGRGNFPPRFSGLQFPNYSSELNVNALELDDSALYLCASSAGQGGNSPLHFGNGTRLTVT.

This clone was detected once. The chain uses TRBV19 and TRBJ1-2, with TRBD1 matching 8 bases. The CDR3 has 16 amino acids. The V gene's germline CDR1 is LNHDA and CDR2 SQIVND (reference sequence). V lost 6 bases to trimming and J lost 12 bases; unmatched junction nucleotides: 21. Here the CDR3 reads CASSPWTTGPQGVNTF. CDR3 bases: TGTGCCAGTAGCCCTTGGACTACGGGCCCACAGGGGGTCAACACCTTC.

This clone has more than one count but fewer than ten. The chain has TRBV10-1 and TRBJ1-1, with D perhaps TRBD1 (5 bases). Germline V gene data show CDR1 as WNHNN and CDR2 as SYGVQD (reference sequence). The CDR3 is 14 residues long. Trimming stripped 4 bases from V and 6 bases from J, with 15 bases between. The CDR3 DNA reads as TGCGCCAGCAGTGCATCGGGGGAGGTCCCTGAAGCTTTCTTT. Protein sequence: CASSASGEVPEAFF.

This sequence joins TRBV3-1 (or the pseudogene TRBV3-2) and TRBJ2-3, with TRBD2 identical over 9 bases. With V trimmed by 4 bases and J by 2 bases, 13 bases remained unmatched. CDR3 length equals 18 residues. Per germline, CDR1 LGHDT and CDR2 YNNKEL (reference sequence). The CDR3: CASSRRTSAGGFTDTQYF. CDR3 sequence (DNA): TGTGCCAGCAGCCGGCGGACTAGCGCGGGGGGGTTCACAGATACGCAGTATTTT.

The rearrangement uses TRBV25-1 and TRBJ1-4; 7 nucleotides agree with TRBD1. Germline V gene sequence: CDR1 MGHDK, CDR2 SYGVNS. The junction had 8 bases not matched to a gene; V was cut back by 3 bases and J by 7 bases. This CDR3 spans 15 amino acids. The CDR3 loop is CASSDSRGWAEKLFF. CDR3 coding DNA: TGTGCCAGCAGTGATTCCAGGGGGTGGGCTGAAAAACTGTTTTTT.

Comments on this clone: Other DNA sequences in this specimen translate into the identical CDR3. CDR3 region: CASSPGQGTGNEQFF. The CDR3 bases are TGTGCCAGCAGCCCCGGACAGGGGACGGGGAATGAGCAGTTCTTC. The V call is TRBV7-2, the J call TRBJ2-1, with 9 bases fitting TRBD1. Germline trimming cut 5 bases from V and 7 bases from J; bases unmatched to any gene: 9. Germline CDR1 and CDR2: SGHTA and FQGNSA. This CDR3 comprises 15 residues.

The chain joins TRBV6-4 to TRBJ2-2; D perhaps matches TRBD1 (6 bases). CDR1 is MRHNA, CDR2 SNTAGT, per germline. The V end was cut by 5 bases, the J end by 3 bases, with 13 bases between. The CDR3 is 15 amino acids. The CDR3 DNA follows: TGTGCCAGCAGTTCCGACAGGACCCACACCGGGGAGCTGTTTTTT. Translation gives CASSSDRTHTGELFF.

The chain couples TRBV19 to TRBJ1-3, with unresolved D. Looked up from germline, CDR1 is LNHDA and CDR2 is SQIVND (reference sequence). The V end was cut by 3 bases, the J end by 2 bases, with 20 bases between. The CDR3 covers 18 residues. CDR3 coding DNA: TGTGCCAGTAGTATCCTTGGGGTTGGAGGTAAAACTGGAAACACCATATATTTT. Encoded protein: CASSILGVGGKTGNTIYF. Full variable domain (missing parts from reference TRBV19 and TRBJ1-3): DGGITQSPKYLFRKEGQNVTLSCEQNLNHDAMYWYRQDPGQGLRLIYYSQIVNDFQKGDIAEGYSVSREKKESFPLTVTSAQKNPTAFYLCASSILGVGGKTGNTIYFGEGSWLTVV.

The chain uses TRBV10-3 and TRBJ2-7, with TRBD1 identical over 9 bases. The CDR3 runs to 16 residues. J gave up 5 bases and V 4 bases, and 12 bases lay outside the gene matches. Germline CDR1 ENHRY, CDR2 SYGVKD. The CDR3 nucleotides are TGTGCCATCAGTGGCGGAATGGGACAGGGTAACCACGAGCAGTACTTC. Translating it yields CAISGGMGQGNHEQYF.

In nucleotides, the CDR3 is TGTGCCAGCAGCAGCGACCACGGGGGGAACACTGAAGCTTTCTTT. Encoded protein: CASSSDHGGNTEAFF. The V and J genes are TRBV6-5 and TRBJ1-1; TRBD1 is a possible D gene (5 bases). Germline V CDR1 and CDR2: MNHEY, SVGAGI. The ends were cut back, 6 bases at V and 1 base at J, with 15 bases in the middle. This CDR3 has 15 residues.

This chain links TRBV3-1 (or the pseudogene TRBV3-2) with TRBJ1-3; D may be TRBD1 (6 bases). Trimming took 0 bases from V and 3 from J, leaving 6 bases between them. The CDR3 length is 14 residues. Germline V gives CDR1 LGHDT, CDR2 YNNKEL (reference sequence). The CDR3 spells CASSQDRGGNTIYF. DNA for the CDR3: TGTGCCAGCAGCCAAGACAGGGGTGGAAACACCATATATTTT.

V gene TRBV10-2 combines with J gene TRBJ2-6; no clear D. CDR3 length: 17 residues. In germline, CDR1 is WSHSY, CDR2 SAAADI. Trimming removed 0 bases at V and 0 bases at J, with 9 bases between. CDR3 nucleotides: TGCGCCAGCAGTGAGTCGACTCTACCCTCTGGGGCCAACGTCCTGACTTTC. Residues: CASSESTLPSGANVLTF.

This rearrangement joins TRBV30 to TRBJ1-3; 8 bases match TRBD1. The trim removed 1 base at V and 7 bases at J, leaving 3 bases unmatched. Germline CDR1 reads GTSNPN; CDR2 reads SVGIG (reference sequence). This CDR3 contains 13 residues. CDR3 loop: CAWSAGQVNTIYF. The CDR3, as DNA: TGTGCCTGGAGTGCGGGACAGGTGAACACCATATATTTT.

This chain links TRBV5-1 with TRBJ1-2; 7 bases agree with TRBD1. J was trimmed by 3 bases and V by 5 bases; bases with no gene match: 10. This CDR3 region has 15 residues. Germline-derived CDR1 and CDR2 are SGHRS and YFSETQ. CDR3 sequence: CASSTNGQAYYGYTF. The CDR3 DNA sequence: TGCGCCAGCAGTACCAATGGACAGGCGTACTATGGCTACACCTTC.

The chain employs TRBV10-3 and TRBJ1-1, with a possible D match to TRBD1 (6 bases). This CDR3 contains 15 residues. V lost 7 bases and J lost 3, with 18 bases in between. Germline CDR1 ENHRY, CDR2 SYGVKD. The CDR3 sequence is CAITASAGADTEAFF. The CDR3 nucleotides are TGTGCCATCACCGCCTCAGCAGGGGCGGACACTGAAGCTTTCTTT.

The chain has TRBV19 and TRBJ1-2; 8 nucleotides align to TRBD1. CDR3 size: 15 residues. J was trimmed by 1 base and V by 4 bases; bases with no gene match: 5. The V gene's germline CDR1 is LNHDA and CDR2 SQIVND (reference sequence). In DNA, the CDR3 is TGTGCCAGTAGTAGCACAGGGGGGCTTAACTATGGCTACACCTTC. Its translation is CASSSTGGLNYGYTF.

This rearrangement joins TRBV19 to TRBJ1-2, with D possibly being TRBD1 (6 bases). The CDR3 loop spans 15 amino acids. The V and J ends lost 1 base and 7 bases respectively, with 16 bases between them. In germline, CDR1 is LNHDA, CDR2 SQIVND (reference sequence). The CDR3 spells CASSIVLLDSGGYTF. CDR3 nucleotides: TGTGCCAGTAGTATAGTCCTTCTGGACAGTGGTGGCTACACCTTC.

The chain joins TRBV6-6 to TRBJ1-5, with D tentatively TRBD1 (6 bases). V lost 2 bases and J lost 6, with 14 bases in between. The germline gives CDR1 MNHNY, CDR2 SVGAGI (reference sequence). The CDR3 contains 15 residues. DNA of the CDR3: TGTGCCAGCAGTTACGATACAGGGAAAACTCAGCCCCAGCATTTT. Its protein product is CASSYDTGKTQPQHF.

The chain links TRBV5-1 to TRBJ2-7; no clear D gene. Trimming shortened V by 4 bases and J by 0 bases, and 5 bases separated the two germline ends. This CDR3 has 12 residues. Per germline, CDR1 SGHRS and CDR2 YFSETQ. The CDR3 here is CASSKSSYEQYF. For the CDR3, the DNA is TGCGCCAGCAGCAAGAGCTCCTACGAGCAGTACTTC. The variable domain in full, completed from reference TRBV5-1 and TRBJ2-7, reads KAGVTQTPRYLIKTRGQQVTLSCSPISGHRSVSWYQQTPGQGLQFLFEYFSETQRNKGNFPGRFSGRQFSNSRSEMNVSTLELGDSALYLCASSKSSYEQYFGPGTRLTVT.

The chain combines TRBV25-1 with TRBJ1-5; D may be TRBD1 (6 bases). CDR3 length equals 14 residues. Germline assignment: CDR1 MGHDK and CDR2 SYGVNS. V lost 8 bases to trimming and J lost 4 bases, with 15 bases between them. CDR3 nucleotide sequence: TGTGCCAGCGGACAGACAGGCGGGAATCAGCCCCAGCATTTT. Protein product: CASGQTGGNQPQHF. Supplemented by reference TRBV25-1 and TRBJ1-5, the full variable domain reads EADIYQTPRYLVIGTGKKITLECSQTMGHDKMYWYQQDPGMELHLIHYSYGVNSTEKGDLSSESTVSRIRTEHFPLTLESARPSHTSQYLCASGQTGGNQPQHFGDGTRLSIL.

The rearrangement links TRBV14 to TRBJ1-2; D perhaps matches TRBD1 (6 bases). Germline CDR1 is SGHDN and CDR2 is FVKESK. The length of the CDR3 is 15 residues. Trimming cost V 0 bases and J 4 bases, with 12 bases left between them. The CDR3 sequence: CASSQDLGAAYGYTF. CDR3 in DNA: TGTGCCAGCAGCCAAGATCTGGGGGCAGCCTATGGCTACACCTTC.

This clone showed up just a few times. The chain employs TRBV10-1 and TRBJ2-3; D ambiguous. Trimming cost V 6 bases and J 6 bases, with 7 bases left between them. Germline assignment: CDR1 WNHNN and CDR2 SYGVQD (reference sequence). The CDR3 is 11 amino acids. CDR3 nucleotide sequence: TGCGCCAGCAGCCGGAGTGATACGCAGTATTTT. Residues: CASSRSDTQYF.

CDR3 DNA: TGCAGCGTTGACAGGGGATACGGGGAGCTGTTTTTT. Translated, it gives CSVDRGYGELFF. The rearrangement links TRBV29-1 to TRBJ2-2; possibly TRBD1 for D (6 bases). V was clipped by 3 bases and J by 7 bases, with 9 bases between them. The CDR3 contains 12 residues. CDR1 is SQVTM and CDR2 is ANQGSEA in the germline V gene.

The chain links TRBV13 to TRBJ1-3; 8 positions agree with TRBD1. The CDR3 length is 17 residues. Germline values: CDR1 PRHDT, CDR2 FYEKMQ (reference sequence). V shed 2 bases and J 3 bases; nucleotides not matched to a gene: 9. CDR3 loop: CASSLYGTGHYGNTIYF. The CDR3 DNA reads TGTGCCAGCAGCTTATACGGGACAGGACACTATGGAAACACCATATATTTT.

The rearrangement joins TRBV7-6 to TRBJ1-2; tentatively, D is TRBD1 (6 bases). Germline assignment: CDR1 SGHVS and CDR2 FNYEAQ. CDR3 length: 13 amino acids. V shed 6 bases and J shed 7 bases, with 15 bases lying between them. The CDR3 loop reads CASRSGGLGGYTF. As DNA, the CDR3 is TGTGCCAGCAGATCCGGGGGGCTGGGTGGCTACACCTTC. The complete variable domain, with remaining parts taken from reference TRBV7-6 and TRBJ1-2, reads GAGVSQSPRYKVTKRGQDVALRCDPISGHVSLYWYRQALGQGPEFLTYFNYEAQQDKSGLPNDRFSAERPEGSISTLTIQRTEQRDSAMYRCASRSGGLGGYTFGSGTRLTVV.

The gene calls are TRBV7-8 and TRBJ1-5, with D tentatively TRBD1 (6 bases). CDR3 length: 17 amino acids. Trimming took 4 bases from V and 1 from J, leaving 17 bases between them. Germline loops: CDR1 SGHVS, CDR2 FQNEAQ. Written as DNA, the CDR3 is TGTGCCAGCAGCTCAAGATGGGGCCAGGGGAGCAATCAGCCCCAGCATTTT. The encoded protein is CASSSRWGQGSNQPQHF. Full variable domain (missing parts from reference TRBV7-8 and TRBJ1-5): GAGVSQSPRYKVAKRGQDVALRCDPISGHVSLFWYQQALGQGPEFLTYFQNEAQLDKSGLPSDRFFAERPEGSVSTLKIQRTQQEDSAVYLCASSSRWGQGSNQPQHFGDGTRLSIL.

This chain links TRBV7-9 with TRBJ2-3, with 9 bases aligning to TRBD1. J lost 3 bases, V lost 5 bases, and 9 bases had no gene match. The CDR3 extends over 16 amino acids. Per germline, CDR1 SEHNR and CDR2 FQNEAQ (reference sequence). CDR3 sequence (DNA): TGTGCCAGCAGCAAAACAGGGGGCGGTGTGACAGATACGCAGTATTTT. This sequence encodes CASSKTGGGVTDTQYF.